A single sample gave rise to the 20 T cell receptor beta chains below, sequenced in a study of T cells in Graves' hyperthyroidism and ophthalmopathy. RNA transcripts yielded amplified TCR beta CDR3 regions. With the HTBI primer set, the TCR CDR3 went through a first round of RT-PCR. One entry per CDR3 protein, called by TCRdb with MiXCR from the multiplex PCR reads. The sample carries roughly 380,000 distinct CDR3 sequences, approximately 14% recorded once. The sequenced material came from blood. The receptors shown here come from a woman aged 55-69 years with Graves' hyperthyroidism.

CDR3 sequence (DNA): TGTGCCAGCAGGGGGGGTAGATACTATAATTCACCCCTCCACTTT. Its translation: CASRGGRYYNSPLHF. The rearrangement links TRBV2 to TRBJ1-6, with a possible D match to TRBD1 (5 bases). V lost 6 bases and J 3 bases, leaving 12 bases between the germline ends. This CDR3 is built from 15 residues. CDR1 and CDR2 from the germline V gene are SNHLY and FYNNEI.

The chain links TRBV29-1 to TRBJ2-3; no firm D call. The length of the CDR3 is 10 residues. V was shortened by 7 bases and J by 2 bases, with 4 bases between the two germline ends. From germline, CDR1 is SQVTM and CDR2 ANQGSEA. CDR3 sequence: CSANTDTQYF. DNA of the CDR3: TGCAGCGCCAACACAGATACGCAGTATTTT.

This clonotype showed up many times. The chain couples TRBV5-1 to TRBJ2-7, with D possibly TRBD2 on 5 matching bases. The CDR3 is 17 residues long. Germline CDR1 and CDR2: SGHRS and YFSETQ. Deletions cut 4 bases from V and 0 bases from J, with 20 bases between. CDR3 coding DNA: TGCGCCAGCAGCACTTGGCCACGGACTCCGAGCTCCTACGAGCAGTACTTC. Translation gives CASSTWPRTPSSYEQYF.

This clonotype was counted ten times or more. This chain links TRBV18 with TRBJ1-1; 7 bases match TRBD1. V shed 1 base and J 6 bases; nucleotides not matched to a gene: 8. Germline V CDR1 and CDR2: KGHSH, LQKENI. The CDR3 is 15 amino acids. The CDR3 coding sequence is TGTGCCAGCTCACCACGGGACAGCCAGAGTGCTGAAGCTTTCTTT. Protein sequence: CASSPRDSQSAEAFF.

At least ten counts were recorded for this clonotype. CDR3 sequence (DNA): TGTGCCAGCAGCCCTCGGGAGCAGGCCCTAACCTACGAGCAGTACTTC. This encodes CASSPREQALTYEQYF. The V call is TRBV7-9, the J call TRBJ2-7; possibly TRBD2 for D (6 bases). With 5 bases removed from V and 2 bases from J, the gap between germline ends came to 19 bases. Looked up from germline, CDR1 is SEHNR and CDR2 is FQNEAQ (reference sequence). The CDR3 length is 16 residues.

This clonotype was recorded many times. V usage is TRBV12-3 or TRBV12-4 and J usage is TRBJ1-3, with D possibly TRBD1 on 5 matching bases. With 9 bases removed from V and 0 bases from J, the gap between germline ends came to 12 bases. CDR3 length: 14 residues. The CDR3 protein is CASGGALSGNTIYF. CDR3 DNA sequence: TGTGCCAGTGGTGGGGCACTCTCTGGAAACACCATATATTTT.

The sample holds many counts of this clonotype. The V gene is TRBV11-2, the J gene TRBJ2-7; no firm D call. The ends were cut back, 0 bases at V and 3 bases at J, with 12 bases in the middle. There are 15 residues in the CDR3. Germline assignment: CDR1 SGHAT and CDR2 FQNNGV. CDR3 nucleotide sequence: TGTGCCAGCAGCTTAGATCTGAGAGGCTTCTACGAGCAGTACTTC. Translated, it gives CASSLDLRGFYEQYF.

The rearrangement uses TRBV9 and TRBJ2-7; 7 bases are shared with TRBD2. The CDR3 has 12 residues. Germline V gene lookup returns CDR1 SGDLS and CDR2 YYNGEE. Trimming at V came to 4 bases and at J to 7 bases, leaving 5 bases not matched to a gene. CDR3 coding DNA: TGTGCCAGCAGCACCAGCGGGGCGGAGCAGTACTTC. This codes for CASSTSGAEQYF.

Ten or more counts support this clonotype. The chain links TRBV11-3 to TRBJ2-1; tentative D call: TRBD1 (7 bases). Trimming pared 0 bases from V and 9 bases from J, leaving 15 bases between. The germline CDR1 and CDR2 sequences are SGHNT and YENEEA. The CDR3 runs to 15 residues. CDR3 in amino acids: CASSLEQGGYGEQFF. DNA of the CDR3: TGTGCCAGCAGCTTAGAGCAGGGGGGTTACGGTGAGCAGTTCTTC.

This clonotype was seen repeatedly, ten times or more. The rearrangement links TRBV5-1 to TRBJ2-1, with D possibly being TRBD1 (6 bases). This CDR3 region has 15 residues. Trimming cost V 3 bases and J 3 bases, with 13 bases left between them. CDR1 and CDR2 (germline): SGHRS, YFSETQ. DNA for the CDR3: TGCGCCAGCAGCTCTCAGGGGTCCTACTACAATGAGCAGTTCTTC. It translates to CASSSQGSYYNEQFF.

V gene TRBV16 combines with J gene TRBJ2-2; no definite D call. Germline V CDR1 and CDR2: KGHSY, FQNENV. The CDR3 sequence is 12 residues long. The V and J ends lost 0 bases and 9 bases respectively, with 5 bases between them. The CDR3, as DNA: TGTGCCAGCAGCCAATCGGGGAGGGAGCTGTTTTTT. Translated, it gives CASSQSGRELFF.

This clonotype has only one observation. V is TRBV10-3 and J is TRBJ2-5, with 14 bases lining up with TRBD2. Germline values: CDR1 ENHRY, CDR2 SYGVKD. V lost 4 bases, J lost 2 bases, and 12 bases stayed unmatched. This CDR3 region has 19 residues. The CDR3 DNA reads as TGTGCCATCAGTGTGGGACTAGCGGGAGTGGCTTGGGCACAAGAGACCCAGTACTTC. It translates to CAISVGLAGVAWAQETQYF.

This clonotype has a count of ten or more. The chain joins TRBV11-1 to TRBJ2-3; D might be TRBD2 (5 bases). Germline CDR1 is SGHAT and CDR2 is FQDESV (reference sequence). Between the trimmed V and J ends, which lost 4 bases and 1 base, there was a span of 15 bases. The CDR3 consists of 16 residues. DNA for the CDR3: TGTGCCAGCAGCTCGGACGTTGGAGGTGGCACAGATACGCAGTATTTT. This sequence encodes CASSSDVGGGTDTQYF.

This clonotype has a count of ten or more. The chain is built from TRBV3-1 and TRBJ1-4, with 9 bases lining up with TRBD1. The CDR3 consists of 17 residues. Per the germline V gene, CDR1 is LGHDT and CDR2 is YNNKEL (reference sequence). The V gene end was trimmed by 4 bases and the J gene end by 4 bases; junction bases not matched to a gene: 10. CDR3 DNA sequence: TGTGCCAGCAGCCCCCGGATCCCGGGACAGGGTAATGAAAAACTGTTTTTT. It encodes CASSPRIPGQGNEKLFF.

The chain combines TRBV12-3 or TRBV12-4 with TRBJ2-7, with 14 bases fitting TRBD2. CDR3 length: 14 amino acids. After removal of 6 bases from V and 6 bases from J, the junction contained 4 bases not matched to a gene. CDR3 nucleotide sequence: TGTGCCAGCAGCCGCGGACTAGCGGGAGGCGAGCAGTACTTC. It is translated as CASSRGLAGGEQYF.

This clonotype was seen repeatedly, ten times or more. The V gene is TRBV28, the J gene TRBJ2-5, with D tentatively TRBD1 or TRBD2 (5 bases each). This CDR3 has 15 residues. Trimming left V 8 bases short and J 0 bases short, with 16 bases between. The germline V gene has CDR1 MDHEN and CDR2 SYDVKM. Here the CDR3 DNA reads TGTGCCAGCCGCATTGGGGGAGTGAACCAAGAGACCCAGTACTTC. Amino acid sequence: CASRIGGVNQETQYF.

Concerning this clonotype itself: It may be a read error: a sequence one base away is much more abundant. The chain recombines TRBV6-2 or TRBV6-3 with TRBJ2-7; unclear D gene. The germline gives CDR1 MNHEY, CDR2 SVGEGT. The CDR3 totals 12 residues. DNA of the CDR3: TGTGCCAGCAGTTACAGGCCCTACGAGCAGTGCTTC. It yields the protein CASSYRPYEQCF.

This clonotype was detected ten times or more. The V and J genes are TRBV12-3 or TRBV12-4 and TRBJ1-2; 7 bases are shared with TRBD1. This CDR3 has 13 amino acids. The ends lost 4 bases at V and 4 bases at J; junction bases unmatched: 3. CDR3 DNA: TGTGCCAGCAGTTCAGGGGGGATCTATGGCTACACCTTC. It specifies CASSSGGIYGYTF.

This clonotype was detected a few times. Just one base apart from a much larger clone, this may be a read error. The chain couples TRBV20-1 to TRBJ2-1, with D maybe TRBD2 (6 bases). This CDR3 is built from 14 residues. Germline loops: CDR1 DFQATT, CDR2 SNEGSKA (reference sequence). Trimming removed 5 bases from V and 2 bases from J, with 13 bases in between. The CDR3 is CSAGGGIAYNEQFF. DNA of the CDR3: TGCAGTGCTGGAGGCGGGATCGCCTACAATGAGCAGTTCTTC.

This clonotype has a count of ten or more. The V gene is TRBV28, the J gene TRBJ2-1; D is perhaps TRBD2 (6 bases). The CDR3 loop spans 11 amino acids. The germline gives CDR1 MDHEN, CDR2 SYDVKM. Trimming pared 7 bases from V and 7 bases from J, leaving 8 bases between. CDR3 in amino acids: CASMEGNEQFF. The DNA of the CDR3 is TGTGCCAGCATGGAGGGGAATGAGCAGTTCTTC.